The entry below gives a single T cell receptor (beta chain) sequence along with its context. The data are from a study of blood T cell repertoires in COVID-19. Background on the study: COVID-19 samples collected from the United States, Italy and Spain covered acute and convalescent phases. PBMCs, B-cell-depleted T cells, or T cells provided the cDNA or gDNA that made up the material.

How the authors handled the data: Reference gene primer amplification gave nucleated cell count estimates. Clones were sequenced by immunoSEQ multiplex PCR, and TCRdb holds only the in-frame ones, with some missing. That table supplies the V and J calls and clone size; D and trimming were determined from the DNA. The sample consists of roughly 670,000 clones, 75% to 90% of them appearing once. Germline V lookup: CDR1 MRHNA, CDR2 SNTAGT. Losses at the gene ends were 5 bases for V and 5 bases for J; bases not matched to a gene: 4. There are 13 residues in the CDR3. The gene calls are TRBV6-4 and TRBJ1-1; 8 positions agree with TRBD1. Sequencing was performed on peripheral blood. This TCR came from a woman under 30 with acute or convalescent COVID-19. CDR3 sequence (DNA): TGTGCCAGCAGTCCAGGGGGCTTAACTGAAGCTTTCTTT. Amino acids: CASSPGGLTEAFF.